What follows is one TCR beta chain and its context. A much bigger clone sits one base away, suggesting this may be a read error. These data belong to a study of T cells in Graves' hyperthyroidism and ophthalmopathy. Newly diagnosed patients aged 18 to 65 had hyperthyroidism of under 2 months' duration. Uncontrolled infection, other autoimmune disease, pregnancy or lactation barred patients from enrollment. On the basis of clinical symptoms, serum thyroxine and TRAb, thyroid ultrasound and orbital computed tomography, diagnoses were made. The CDR3 loop spans 14 amino acids. The germline V and J ends were trimmed by 3 bases and 9 bases, with 17 bases remaining between them. Amplification of TCR beta CDR3 regions used RNA as the template. Primed by the HTBI set, a first-round RT-PCR was run on the TCR CDR3. One entry per CDR3 protein, called by TCRdb with MiXCR from the multiplex PCR reads. The data hold about 560,000 distinct CDR3 sequences, with 15% to 20% observed a single time.

J is TRBJ1-1 and V is TRBV12-3 or TRBV12-4; D possibly corresponds to TRBD1 (5 bases). Sequenced sample: blood. This receptor was taken from a woman aged 18-30 years with Graves' hyperthyroidism. The CDR3: CASSLRDHSAKAFF. CDR3 DNA: TGTGCCAGCAGTTTGAGGGACCATTCAGCTAAAGCTTTCTTT.